The 17 T cell receptor beta chains presented below share a single source sample, sequenced in a study of shared clonotypes between healthy human individuals (dated by TCRdb to 2020 to 2022). Library method: the immunoSEQ multiplex PCR assay. In TCRdb, the immuneACCESS table is reduced to in-frame sequences with V and J assigned. These tables do not hold every clone; where another copy was compared, an unresolved V gene accounts for under half, and the others remain unexplained. For this sample the table gives hundreds of thousands of clones, of which around 78% were detected only once. About 11% of the sample is held by the ten biggest clonotypes. What was sequenced was PBMCs. All receptors derive from a woman in her 40s in good health. Some clones in this sample may be carry-over from other donors' samples.

This clone was detected once. This chain uses TRBV5-6 with TRBJ1-2; D remains unclear. The V and J ends lost 0 bases and 0 bases respectively, with 12 bases between them. This CDR3 contains 16 residues. CDR1 is SGHDT, CDR2 YYEEEE, per germline. The CDR3 bases are TGTGCCAGCAGCTTGGGACGGCGGCTAGCTAACTATGGCTACACCTTC. This codes for CASSLGRRLANYGYTF.

Comments on this clone: A read error may be the cause here, since a much bigger clone is one base away. The CDR3 carries no conserved terminal phenylalanine or tryptophan, so it likely arises from a read error. The rearrangement uses TRBV10-1 and TRBJ2-3; TRBD2 matches at 11 bases. This CDR3 contains 13 residues. V lost 8 bases and J lost 6; bases outside the gene matches: 4. The V gene's germline CDR1 is WNHNN and CDR2 SYGVQD (reference sequence). CDR3 sequence: CASGTSGRDTQYL. Here the CDR3 DNA reads TGCGCCAGCGGGACTAGCGGTAGGGATACGCAGTATCTT.

This chain links TRBV10-3 with TRBJ1-5; perhaps TRBD1 as D (5 bases). The germline CDR1 and CDR2 sequences are ENHRY and SYGVKD. The CDR3 extends over 13 amino acids. V was shortened by 2 bases and J by 5 bases, with 7 bases between the two germline ends. CDR3 DNA sequence: TGTGCCATCAGTGAGCGAGGGGATCAGCCCCAGCATTTT. Translation: CAISERGDQPQHF.

This clone was counted once. Different DNA sequences within this sample yield the same CDR3. V and J are TRBV7-9 and TRBJ2-3; D call uncertain. CDR1 is SEHNR and CDR2 is FQNEAQ in the germline V gene (reference sequence). The CDR3 covers 11 residues. The V and J ends lost 2 bases and 6 bases respectively, with 3 bases between them. As DNA, the CDR3 is TGTGCCAGCAGCTTAACGGATACGCAGTATTTT. Protein product: CASSLTDTQYF.

V gene TRBV4-2 combines with J gene TRBJ2-3; D unclear. CDR1 LGHNA and CDR2 YNFKEQ come from the germline V gene. The ends were cut back, 1 base at V and 6 bases at J, with 5 bases in the middle. The CDR3 covers 12 residues. The chain's CDR3 is CASSQGADTQYF. The CDR3 coding sequence is TGTGCCAGCAGCCAAGGGGCGGATACGCAGTATTTT.

This clone was counted a few times. This rearrangement joins TRBV7-2 to TRBJ1-3; D remains ambiguous. The ends were cut back, 5 bases at V and 0 bases at J, with 11 bases in the middle. The CDR3 has 15 residues. Germline CDR1 SGHTA, CDR2 FQGNSA. The CDR3 sequence: CASSPETFSGNTIYF. For the CDR3, the DNA is TGTGCCAGCAGCCCCGAGACCTTCTCTGGAAACACCATATATTTT.

The CDR3 DNA is TGTGCCAGCAGCCAGACAGGGGCCGTCTACGAGCAGTACTTC. Translated, it gives CASSQTGAVYEQYF. The V call is TRBV7-9, the J call TRBJ2-7, with 8 positions matching TRBD1. Looked up from germline, CDR1 is SEHNR and CDR2 is FQNEAQ (reference sequence). This CDR3 has 14 residues. V lost 5 bases, J lost 3 bases, and 6 bases stayed unmatched.

This rearrangement joins TRBV28 to TRBJ2-7; 7 nucleotides agree with TRBD2. V lost 4 bases and J lost 4; bases outside the gene matches: 7. Germline CDR1 reads MDHEN; CDR2 reads SYDVKM. This CDR3 comprises 14 residues. This CDR3 is CASSSPGLLYEQYF. For the CDR3, the DNA is TGTGCCAGCAGTTCCCCGGGACTACTGTACGAGCAGTACTTC.

This clone was detected only once. This sequence joins TRBV6-5 and TRBJ2-7; perhaps D is TRBD1 or TRBD2 (6 bases each). Germline V CDR1 and CDR2: MNHEY, SVGAGI. V was clipped by 7 bases and J by 7 bases, with 17 bases between them. This CDR3 is 13 amino acids long. The CDR3 region is CASKRSSGAEQYF. DNA for the CDR3: TGTGCCAGCAAAAGGAGCTCGGGGGCGGAGCAGTACTTC.

The chain uses TRBV30 and TRBJ1-1; no clear D gene. Germline V gene lookup returns CDR1 GTSNPN and CDR2 SVGIG (reference sequence). With 0 bases removed from V and 5 bases from J, the gap between germline ends came to 16 bases. The CDR3 length is 15 residues. The CDR3 region is CAWSVIKGVGTEAFF. The DNA of the CDR3 is TGTGCCTGGAGTGTAATAAAGGGAGTGGGAACTGAAGCTTTCTTT.

As for this clone: One end of the junction is discordant with germline, which a read error may explain. The same CDR3 is also encoded by other DNA sequences in this sample. The chain employs TRBV28 and TRBJ2-7, with D maybe TRBD2 (6 bases). CDR1 and CDR2 from the germline V gene are MDHEN and SYDVKM. This CDR3 region has 15 residues. CDR3 loop: CASSLVGRPSYEQYF. CDR3 DNA: TGTGCCAGCAGTTTAGTGGGGAGGCCCTCCTACGAGCAGTATTTC.

The chain joins TRBV15 to TRBJ2-5; weak D call: TRBD2 (6 bases). CDR3 length: 15 amino acids. CDR1 is LNHNV and CDR2 is YYDKDF in the germline V gene (reference sequence). Deletions cut 1 base from V and 0 bases from J, with 9 bases between. CDR3 in DNA: TGTGCCACCAGCAGAGTTGGGGGGTACCAAGAGACCCAGTACTTC. Translating it yields CATSRVGGYQETQYF.

Turning to this clone: A single base is all that separates this from a far larger clone, so a read error is likely. V is TRBV11-2 and J is TRBJ2-4; 10 nucleotides agree with TRBD1. Unmatched junction bases numbered 7, after V lost 2 bases and J lost 9 bases. The CDR3 length is 15 residues. In germline, CDR1 is SGHAT, CDR2 FQNNGV. For the CDR3, the DNA is TGTGCCAGCAGCTTACACTGGGACAGGGGACCCATTCAGTACTTC. Translating gives CASSLHWDRGPIQYF. The complete variable domain, with remaining parts taken from reference TRBV11-2 and TRBJ2-4, reads EAGVAQSPRYKIIEKRQSVAFWCNPISGHATLYWYQQILGQGPKLLIQFQNNGVVDDSQLPKDRFSAERLKGVDSTLKIQPAKLEDSAVYLCASSLHWDRGPIQYFGAGTRLSVL.

Remarks on this clone: Only one base separates this from a far larger clonotype, so it likely reflects a read error. The rearrangement links TRBV29-1 to TRBJ1-1; D not certain. The germline gives CDR1 SQVTM, CDR2 ANQGSEA. The CDR3 extends over 14 amino acids. Trimming pared 4 bases from V and 7 bases from J, leaving 19 bases between. CDR3: CSVVLTRSGIEAFF. Written as DNA, the CDR3 is TGCAGCGTTGTCCTAACCCGGAGTGGGATTGAAGCTTTCTTT.

In regard to this clone: A much larger clone is a single base away; this may be a read error. The rearrangement joins TRBV6-5 to TRBJ2-3, with a weak D call TRBD2 (5 bases). V lost 2 bases, J lost 0 bases, and 12 bases lay in between. The CDR3 spans 16 residues. The germline V gene has CDR1 MNHEY and CDR2 SVGAGI. The CDR3 protein is CASSYTPGGSTDTQYF. The CDR3 coding sequence is TGTGCCAGCAGTTACACCCCTGGCGGGAGCACAGATACGCAGTATTTT.

This sequence joins TRBV27 and TRBJ2-1, with D possibly matching TRBD2 (5 bases). This CDR3 region has 14 residues. The germline V gene has CDR1 MNHEY and CDR2 SMNVEV (reference sequence). The V gene lost 5 bases and the J gene lost 5 bases, with 13 bases spanning the gap. The CDR3 loop is CASSGRRGNNEQFF. CDR3 DNA: TGTGCCAGCAGTGGACGCCGGGGAAACAATGAGCAGTTCTTC.

The rearrangement joins TRBV30 to TRBJ1-2; D is possibly TRBD1 (5 bases). Per the germline V gene, CDR1 is GTSNPN and CDR2 is SVGIG (reference sequence). The CDR3 has 13 residues. The CDR3 reads CGVQKGVNYGYTF. The CDR3 DNA reads as TGTGGGGTCCAGAAAGGGGTTAACTATGGCTACACCTTC.